The 24 T cell receptor beta chains below come from one sample, sequenced in a study of cytotoxic CD8 clonotypes in ibrutinib-treated CLL. This table comes from immunoSEQ multiplex PCR, and its TCRdb copy is limited to in-frame clones, with some not included. The sample includes around 300,000 clones, 80% seen only once; the top ten take 6.5% to 8.5%. Specimen: PBMCs, collected before ibrutinib treatment. These receptor sequences come from a human donor with chronic lymphocytic leukemia.

This chain links TRBV9 with TRBJ2-7; the D call may be TRBD1 or TRBD2 (5 bases each). The germline CDR1 and CDR2 sequences are SGDLS and YYNGEE. V lost 4 bases, J lost 2 bases, and 19 bases lay in between. The CDR3 spans 16 residues. CDR3 amino acids: CASSRGGRGTTYEQYF. CDR3 coding DNA: TGTGCCAGCAGCAGAGGTGGCCGAGGGACCACCTACGAGCAGTACTTC.

This clone was found once. CDR3 region: CASSQDRGHYYEQYF. The CDR3, as DNA: TGCGCCAGCAGCCAAGATCGGGGACACTACTACGAGCAGTACTTC. V gene TRBV4-1 combines with J gene TRBJ2-7, with D possibly being TRBD1 (6 bases). Trimming stripped 0 bases from V and 3 bases from J, with 12 bases between. Looked up from germline, CDR1 is MGHRA and CDR2 is YSYEKL. The CDR3 is made up of 15 amino acids.

The V and J genes are TRBV19 and TRBJ2-1, with a possible D match to TRBD2 (6 bases). The V end was cut by 6 bases, the J end by 7 bases, with 10 bases between. Germline CDR1 reads LNHDA; CDR2 reads SQIVND (reference sequence). There are 12 residues in the CDR3. This chain's CDR3 is CASRFAGNEQFF. CDR3 in DNA: TGTGCCAGTAGGTTTGCGGGGAATGAGCAGTTCTTC.

This chain joins TRBV4-3 and TRBJ2-1, with 10 positions matching TRBD2. The trim removed 0 bases at V and 5 bases at J, leaving 7 bases unmatched. The CDR3 spans 17 residues. Germline V gene sequence: CDR1 LGHNA, CDR2 YSLEER. The CDR3 region has the DNA TGCGCCAGCAGCCAAGACGGAGGGACTAGCGAACACAATGAGCAGTTCTTC. Its protein product is CASSQDGGTSEHNEQFF.

This clone has a handful of counts. V gene TRBV6-5 combines with J gene TRBJ2-2; 9 bases match TRBD2. The length of the CDR3 is 16 residues. Per germline, CDR1 MNHEY and CDR2 SVGAGI. V lost 4 bases to trimming and J lost 6 bases; unmatched junction nucleotides: 9. The chain's CDR3 is CASSFGLAGTAGELFF. CDR3 sequence (DNA): TGTGCCAGCAGTTTCGGGCTAGCGGGAACGGCCGGGGAGCTGTTTTTT.

The gene calls are TRBV28 and TRBJ2-1; 7 nucleotides agree with TRBD2. Germline trimming cut 5 bases from V and 6 bases from J; bases unmatched to any gene: 1. Per germline, CDR1 MDHEN and CDR2 SYDVKM. The CDR3 is 12 residues long. The CDR3 loop is CASSTSANEQFF. The CDR3 DNA follows: TGTGCCAGCAGTACTAGCGCCAATGAGCAGTTCTTC.

The genes are TRBV4-1 and TRBJ1-2; a possible D gene is TRBD1 (6 bases). Trimming took 5 bases from V and 8 from J, leaving 21 bases between them. Germline lookup yields CDR1 MGHRA and CDR2 YSYEKL. The CDR3 sequence is 15 residues long. The CDR3 bases are TGCGCCAGCAGCATATCAGGGGCCGAGACGGGGGGCTACACCTTC. The encoded protein is CASSISGAETGGYTF.

The chain recombines TRBV5-8 with TRBJ2-7; D is undetermined. Germline assignment: CDR1 SGHTS and CDR2 YDEGEE. The CDR3 contains 13 residues. Trimming cost V 0 bases and J 2 bases, with 6 bases left between them. The CDR3 DNA reads as TGTGCCAGCAGCTTGGTACCGACCTACGAGCAGTACTTC. It is translated as CASSLVPTYEQYF.

The rearrangement uses TRBV7-2 and TRBJ2-1; 11 bases match TRBD2. Looked up from germline, CDR1 is SGHTA and CDR2 is FQGNSA. The CDR3 consists of 15 residues. J was trimmed by 6 bases and V by 6 bases; bases with no gene match: 7. This CDR3 reads CASRPTSGSSNEQFF. In nucleotides, the CDR3 is TGTGCCAGCAGGCCAACTAGCGGGAGTTCCAATGAGCAGTTCTTC.

This rearrangement joins TRBV7-2 to TRBJ2-7, with 7 bases that match TRBD2. The germline V gene encodes CDR1 SGHTA and CDR2 FQGNSA. The CDR3 sequence is 15 residues long. V gave up 1 base and J gave up 12 bases; unmatched junction bases: 15. As DNA, the CDR3 is TGTGCCAGCAGCTTAGTTTCAGGAACTAGCGTCCCGTGGTACTTC. It yields the protein CASSLVSGTSVPWYF. Supplemented by reference TRBV7-2 and TRBJ2-7, the full variable domain reads GAGVSQSPSNKVTEKGKDVELRCDPISGHTALYWYRQSLGQGLEFLIYFQGNSAPDKSGLPSDRFSAERTGGSVSTLTIQRTQQEDSAVYLCASSLVSGTSVPWYFGPGTRLTVT.

This chain links TRBV27 with TRBJ2-3; 8 bases line up with TRBD1. Losses at the gene ends were 5 bases for V and 4 bases for J; bases not matched to a gene: 2. The CDR3 totals 13 residues. Germline CDR1 is MNHEY and CDR2 is SMNVEV (reference sequence). CDR3 amino acids: CASSRTGPDTQYF. CDR3 coding DNA: TGTGCCAGCAGTAGGACAGGGCCAGATACGCAGTATTTT.

The chain links TRBV4-3 to TRBJ2-3, with D uncertain. This CDR3 comprises 15 residues. Germline loops: CDR1 LGHNA, CDR2 YSLEER. Trimming left V 2 bases short and J 1 base short, with 10 bases between. The CDR3 here is CASSQLVRGTDTQYF. DNA for the CDR3: TGCGCCAGCAGCCAACTTGTAAGAGGCACAGATACGCAGTATTTT.

The chain recombines TRBV5-1 with TRBJ2-5; 8 positions agree with TRBD2. V was pared by 0 bases and J by 5 bases, with 6 bases of the junction left unmatched. Germline CDR1 is SGHRS and CDR2 is YFSETQ. The CDR3 contains 15 residues. The CDR3 protein is CASSLVLREGETQYF. CDR3 sequence (DNA): TGCGCCAGCAGCTTGGTTCTCCGGGAGGGGGAGACCCAGTACTTC.

The chain links TRBV7-8 to TRBJ2-1, with 12 positions matching TRBD2. The CDR3 consists of 16 residues. Trimming took 3 bases from V and 7 from J; bases not matched to a gene: 7. The germline CDR1 and CDR2 sequences are SGHVS and FQNEAQ. The DNA for the CDR3 is TGTGCCAGCAGCTTCCCCGGACTAGCGGGACAGAATGAGCAGTTCTTC. Translated: CASSFPGLAGQNEQFF.

The genes are TRBV5-8 and TRBJ1-1, with TRBD1 as a possible D gene (5 bases). Trimming stripped 4 bases from V and 3 bases from J, with 16 bases between. The CDR3 spans 15 residues. CDR1 and CDR2 (germline): SGHTS, YDEGEE. The CDR3, as DNA: TGTGCCAGCAGCCCCTTTAGGGGAGGGGACACTGAAGCTTTCTTT. Translation gives CASSPFRGGDTEAFF.

This clone was counted between two and nine times. The J gene is TRBJ1-2, the V gene TRBV7-9, with no clear D. In germline, CDR1 is SEHNR, CDR2 FQNEAQ (reference sequence). V lost 11 bases and J 4 bases, leaving 5 bases between the germline ends. This CDR3 region has 9 residues. This CDR3 reads CAVTYGYTF. The CDR3 DNA reads as TGTGCCGTAACCTATGGCTACACCTTC.

The chain uses TRBV6-5 and TRBJ1-2, with unresolved D. Trimming took off 10 bases at V and 4 bases at J, with 13 bases between the two ends. The V gene's germline CDR1 is MNHEY and CDR2 SVGAGI. The CDR3 covers 12 residues. The CDR3 here is CATMGLFYGYTF. CDR3 nucleotides: TGTGCCACGATGGGCCTGTTCTATGGCTACACCTTC.

V gene TRBV18 combines with J gene TRBJ1-2; 8 bases fit TRBD1. The CDR3 runs to 15 residues. CDR1 and CDR2 (germline): KGHSH, LQKENI. The V and J ends lost 1 base and 2 bases, in that order; junction bases with no gene match: 3. The CDR3 bases are TGTGCCAGCTCACCACTACAGGGGGTGAACTATGGCTACACCTTC. Amino acid sequence: CASSPLQGVNYGYTF.

This clone was counted a single time. The chain is built from TRBV6-4 and TRBJ2-3; 8 nucleotides match TRBD1. There are 13 residues in the CDR3. Trimming took 4 bases from V and 5 from J; bases not matched to a gene: 2. In germline, CDR1 is MRHNA, CDR2 SNTAGT. The CDR3 DNA is TGTGCCAGCAGTGTCAGGGGGCTAGATACGCAGTATTTT. The encoded protein is CASSVRGLDTQYF.

The chain joins TRBV7-8 to TRBJ2-4; TRBD1 aligns across 7 bases. Germline assignment: CDR1 SGHVS and CDR2 FQNEAQ. CDR3 length: 16 residues. V was clipped by 2 bases and J by 0 bases; unmatched bases: 4. Here the CDR3 reads CASSLFQGVAKNIQYF. The CDR3 bases are TGTGCCAGCAGCTTATTCCAGGGGGTAGCCAAAAACATTCAGTACTTC.

The chain employs TRBV15 and TRBJ2-3; D might be TRBD2 (6 bases). The V gene lost 1 base and the J gene lost 0 bases, with 11 bases spanning the gap. CDR1 and CDR2 (germline): LNHNV, YYDKDF (reference sequence). The CDR3 contains 16 residues. CDR3 bases: TGTGCCACCAGCAGAGGGCTAGCGTCTAGCACAGATACGCAGTATTTT. Translating it yields CATSRGLASSTDTQYF.

V usage is TRBV18 and J usage is TRBJ2-4, with no clear D. CDR1 KGHSH and CDR2 LQKENI come from the germline V gene. The V and J ends lost 2 bases and 0 bases respectively, with 5 bases between them. The CDR3 is made up of 14 amino acids. CDR3 protein: CASSPVLAKNIQYF. In DNA, the CDR3 is TGTGCCAGCTCACCAGTTCTAGCCAAAAACATTCAGTACTTC.

The rearrangement links TRBV7-6 to TRBJ2-7; the match to TRBD2 covers 7 bases. Trimming took 2 bases from V and 2 from J; bases not matched to a gene: 6. This CDR3 region has 15 residues. The germline CDR1 and CDR2 sequences are SGHVS and FNYEAQ. For the CDR3, the DNA is TGTGCCAGCAGCTTAATGGGGGGAGGGACCTACGAGCAGTACTTC. Translation gives CASSLMGGGTYEQYF.

This clone was counted a single time. Here the CDR3 DNA reads TGTGCCAGCAGGTTTGGCGGGACTACCCAAGAGACCCAGTACTTC. Protein: CASRFGGTTQETQYF. The chain couples TRBV6-1 to TRBJ2-5, with 7 bases fitting TRBD2. The germline CDR1 and CDR2 sequences are MNHNS and SASEGT. V gave up 6 bases and J gave up 1 base; unmatched junction bases: 8. The CDR3 has 15 residues.